Listed below are T cell receptor beta chains from one sample, sequenced in a study of cytomegalovirus exposure and HLA in healthy donors. The protocol was immunoSEQ multiplex PCR, while the TCRdb copy is restricted to in-frame clones and leaves out a portion. The sample consists of about 98,000 clones, roughly two thirds of them appearing once. The sample taken for sequencing was PBMCs. The receptors stem from a man in his forties or fifties in good health and CMV-seronegative. The CDR3 runs from the conserved cysteine through the conserved F or W. Fields, in order: J gene, V gene, clone size, CDR3 length, D gene, CDR3 protein, CDR3 DNA. The D gene is left open where the match is weak. Not every row has a clone size; where given, it reads once, few, many or a size class.

>TRBJ2-3|TRBV10-3|few|13|NA
CAIRDSYTDTQYF
TGTGCCATCAGGGACAGTTATACAGATACGCAGTATTTT
>TRBJ1-3|TRBV18|few|13|NA
CASSSGNGNTIYF
TGTGCCAGCTCATCGGGGAATGGAAACACCATATATTTT
>TRBJ2-5|TRBV7-2|NA|15|TRBD2
CASSSTGGAGKTQYF
TGTGCCAGCAGCTCCACCGGGGGGGCGGGAAAGACCCAGTACTTC
>TRBJ2-7|TRBV7-2|NA|15|TRBD1
CASSLQDRVRSEQYF
TGTGCCAGCAGCTTACAAGACAGGGTCCGTAGCGAGCAGTACTTC
>TRBJ1-1|TRBV21-1|few|17|NA
CASSRQGPLTLNTEAFF
TGTGCCAGCAGCAGACAGGGGCCACTAACCCTAAACACTGAAGCTTTCTTT
>TRBJ1-6|TRBV15|NA|19|TRBD1
CATSKGQGIDNNYNSPLHF
TGTGCCACCAGCAAAGGACAGGGAATTGATAACAACTATAATTCACCCCTCCACTTT
>TRBJ2-4|TRBV27|NA|15|TRBD1
CASSEGQGGKNIQYF
TGTGCCAGCAGCGAGGGACAGGGCGGCAAAAACATTCAGTACTTC
>TRBJ1-5|TRBV21-1|NA|16|NA
CASSRLEWGLNQPQHF
TGTGCCAGCAGCAGACTCGAATGGGGCCTCAATCAGCCCCAGCATTTT
>TRBJ1-1|TRBV9|few|12|NA
CASSVGGTEAFF
TGTGCCAGCAGCGTAGGCGGTACTGAAGCTTTCTTT
>TRBJ2-7|TRBV11-2|NA|12|TRBD1
CASSWTGYEQYF
TGTGCCAGCAGTTGGACAGGCTACGAGCAGTACTTC
>TRBJ1-4|TRBV4-2|NA|15|TRBD1
CASSQTGVKEEKLFF
TGTGCCAGCAGCCAAACAGGGGTAAAGGAGGAAAAACTGTTTTTT
>TRBJ1-6|TRBV27|NA|14|TRBD1
CASSTRTGGSPLHF
TGTGCCAGCAGTACCCGGACAGGCGGGTCACCCCTCCACTTT
>TRBJ2-7|TRBV14|NA|15|NA
CASSPRVGKTTDRFF
TGTGCCAGCAGCCCGAGAGTCGGCAAAACAACAGATCGTTTCTTC
>TRBJ1-5|TRBV7-2|NA|13|NA
CASSRDMNQPQHF
TGTGCCAGCAGTAGGGACATGAATCAGCCCCAGCATTTT
>TRBJ1-5|TRBV19|NA|15|TRBD1
CASRQGAQSNQPQHF
TGTGCCAGTAGACAGGGGGCGCAAAGCAATCAGCCCCAGCATTTT
>TRBJ2-2|TRBV6-1|NA|15|NA
CASSPRGGRTGELFF
TGTGCCAGCAGTCCGAGGGGGGGGCGCACCGGGGAGCTGTTTTTT
>TRBJ1-2|TRBV7-3|NA|14|NA
CASSLSGGTEGYTF
TGTGCCAGCAGCTTAAGCGGCGGTACGGAGGGCTACACCTTC
>TRBJ1-1|TRBV7-3|few|13|NA
CASSFSVNTEAFF
TGTGCCAGCAGCTTTTCTGTGAACACTGAAGCTTTCTTT
>TRBJ1-2|TRBV5-6|NA|15|TRBD1
CASSTGQGNNYGYTF
TGTGCCAGCAGCACGGGACAGGGGAATAACTATGGCTACACCTTC
>TRBJ2-2|TRBV11-1|NA|16|TRBD1
CASNKGGTGFTGELFF
TGTGCCAGCAACAAAGGGGGGACAGGATTCACCGGGGAGCTGTTTTTT
>TRBJ1-5|TRBV19|NA|14|TRBD1
CASSITGGNQPQHF
TGTGCCAGTAGTATTACAGGGGGGAATCAGCCCCAGCATTTT
>TRBJ2-5|TRBV2|NA|12|NA
CASSETGETQYF
TGTGCCAGCAGTGAGACAGGAGAGACCCAGTACTTC